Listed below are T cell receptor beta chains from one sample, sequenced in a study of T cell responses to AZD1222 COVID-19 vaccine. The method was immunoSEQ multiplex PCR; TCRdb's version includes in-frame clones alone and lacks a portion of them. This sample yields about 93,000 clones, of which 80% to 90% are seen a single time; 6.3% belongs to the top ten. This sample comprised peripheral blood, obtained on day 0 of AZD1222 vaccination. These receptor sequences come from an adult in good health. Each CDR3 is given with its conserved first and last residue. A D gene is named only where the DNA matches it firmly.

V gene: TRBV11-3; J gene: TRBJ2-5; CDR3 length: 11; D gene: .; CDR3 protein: CASSSALTQYF; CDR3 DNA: TGTGCCAGCAGCTCGGCGTTGACCCAGTACTTC
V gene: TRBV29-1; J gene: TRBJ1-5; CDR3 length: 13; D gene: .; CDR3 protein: CSVVDSSNQPQHF; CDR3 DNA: TGCAGCGTAGTTGACAGTAGCAATCAGCCCCAGCATTTT
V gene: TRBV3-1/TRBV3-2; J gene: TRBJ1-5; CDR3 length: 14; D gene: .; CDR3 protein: CASSQAEGPQPQHF; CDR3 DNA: TGTGCCAGCAGCCAAGCAGAGGGACCTCAGCCCCAGCATTTT
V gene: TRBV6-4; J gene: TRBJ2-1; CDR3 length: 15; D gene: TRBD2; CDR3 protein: CASSEGSGGGNEQFF; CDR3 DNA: TGTGCCAGCAGTGAAGGCTCGGGAGGAGGCAATGAGCAGTTCTTC
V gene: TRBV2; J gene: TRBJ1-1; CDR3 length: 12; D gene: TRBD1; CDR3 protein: CASSGTGIEAFF; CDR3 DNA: TGTGCCAGCAGTGGGACAGGCATTGAAGCTTTCTTT
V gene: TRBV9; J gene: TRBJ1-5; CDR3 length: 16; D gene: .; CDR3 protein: CASSVVGTTLDQPQHF; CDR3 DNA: TGTGCCAGCAGCGTAGTCGGGACCACACTCGATCAGCCCCAGCATTTT
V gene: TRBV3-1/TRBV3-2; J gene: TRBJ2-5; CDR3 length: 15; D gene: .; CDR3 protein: CASSRGGGISETQYF; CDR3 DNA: TGTGCCAGCAGCCGAGGGGGAGGAATCTCAGAGACCCAGTACTTC
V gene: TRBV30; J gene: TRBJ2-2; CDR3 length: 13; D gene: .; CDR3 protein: CAWSSGNTGELFF; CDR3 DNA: TGTGCCTGGAGTTCCGGGAACACCGGGGAGCTGTTTTTT
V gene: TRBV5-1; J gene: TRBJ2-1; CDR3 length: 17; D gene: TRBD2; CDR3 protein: CASSLAEAGGEGNEQFF; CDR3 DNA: TGCGCCAGCAGCTTGGCGGAAGCGGGAGGGGAAGGGAATGAGCAGTTCTTC
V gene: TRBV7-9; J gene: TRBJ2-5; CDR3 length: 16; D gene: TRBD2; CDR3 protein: CASSLGAGGQRETQYF; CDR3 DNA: TGTGCCAGCAGCTTGGGAGCGGGAGGGCAAAGGGAGACCCAGTACTTC
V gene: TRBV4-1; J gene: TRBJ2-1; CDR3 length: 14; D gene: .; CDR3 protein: CASSQGLFQDEQFF; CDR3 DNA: TGCGCCAGCAGCCAAGGACTTTTCCAGGATGAGCAGTTCTTC